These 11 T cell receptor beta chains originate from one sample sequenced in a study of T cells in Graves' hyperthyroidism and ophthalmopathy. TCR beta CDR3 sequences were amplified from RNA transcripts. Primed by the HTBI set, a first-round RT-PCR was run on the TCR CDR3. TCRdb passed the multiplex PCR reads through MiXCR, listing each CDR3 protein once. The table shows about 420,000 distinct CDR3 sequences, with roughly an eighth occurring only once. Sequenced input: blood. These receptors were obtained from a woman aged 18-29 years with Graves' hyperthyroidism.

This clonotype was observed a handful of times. The CDR3 sequence: CASSERLAELGGKNIQYF. The CDR3 nucleotides are TGTGCCAGCAGTGAACGGTTAGCGGAGCTCGGCGGTAAAAACATTCAGTACTTC. The rearrangement joins TRBV6-1 to TRBJ2-4, with a weak D call TRBD2 (6 bases). With 2 bases removed from V and 4 bases from J, the gap between germline ends came to 21 bases. The germline V gene has CDR1 MNHNS and CDR2 SASEGT. This CDR3 is built from 18 residues.

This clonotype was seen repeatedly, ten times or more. The CDR3 protein is CASSQGEYDNEQFF. CDR3 coding DNA: TGCGCCAGCAGCCAAGGGGAGTATGACAATGAGCAGTTCTTC. The chain uses TRBV4-3 and TRBJ2-1; D might be TRBD2 (5 bases). This CDR3 region has 14 residues. Germline CDR1 LGHNA, CDR2 YSLEER. V was cut by 1 base and J by 5 bases, with 9 bases left in between.

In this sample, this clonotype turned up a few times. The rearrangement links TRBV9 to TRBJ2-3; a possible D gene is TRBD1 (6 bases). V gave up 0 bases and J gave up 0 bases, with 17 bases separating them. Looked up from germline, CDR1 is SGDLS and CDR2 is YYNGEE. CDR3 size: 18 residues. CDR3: CASSVAGQLAYSTDTQYF. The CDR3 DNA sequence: TGTGCCAGCAGCGTAGCCGGACAGTTGGCTTATAGCACAGATACGCAGTATTTT.

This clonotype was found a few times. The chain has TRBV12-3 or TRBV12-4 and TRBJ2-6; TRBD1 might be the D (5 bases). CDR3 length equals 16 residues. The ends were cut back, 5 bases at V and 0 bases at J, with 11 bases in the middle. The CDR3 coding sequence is TGTGCCAGCAGTCTTCGACAGTCCTCTGGGGCCAACGTCCTGACTTTC. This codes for CASSLRQSSGANVLTF.

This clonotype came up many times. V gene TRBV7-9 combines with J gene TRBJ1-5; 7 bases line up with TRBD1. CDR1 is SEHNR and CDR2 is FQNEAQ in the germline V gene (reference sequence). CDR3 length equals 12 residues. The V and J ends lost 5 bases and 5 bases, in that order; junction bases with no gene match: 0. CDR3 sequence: CASSDRDQPQHF. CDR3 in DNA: TGTGCCAGCAGCGACAGGGATCAGCCCCAGCATTTT.

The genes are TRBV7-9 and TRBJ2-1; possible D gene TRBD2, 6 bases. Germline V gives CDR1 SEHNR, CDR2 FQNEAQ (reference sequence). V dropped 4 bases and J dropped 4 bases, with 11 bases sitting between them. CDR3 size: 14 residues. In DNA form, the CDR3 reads TGTGCCAGCAGCTATATAGCGGAGTACAATGAGCAGTTCTTC. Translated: CASSYIAEYNEQFF.

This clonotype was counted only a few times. The CDR3 DNA reads TGTGCCAGCAGATCCGGGACTAGCGGGAGTTTCAATGAGCAGTTCTTC. Protein product: CASRSGTSGSFNEQFF. The V call is TRBV7-9, the J call TRBJ2-1, with TRBD2 identical over 14 bases. V shed 6 bases and J 6 bases; nucleotides not matched to a gene: 7. The CDR3 loop spans 16 amino acids. Germline V lookup: CDR1 SEHNR, CDR2 FQNEAQ (reference sequence).

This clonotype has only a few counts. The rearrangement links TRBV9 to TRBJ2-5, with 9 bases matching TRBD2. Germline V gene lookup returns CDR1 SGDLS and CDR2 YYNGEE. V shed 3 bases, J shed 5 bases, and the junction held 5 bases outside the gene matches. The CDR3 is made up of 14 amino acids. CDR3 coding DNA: TGTGCCAGCAGCGCGATAGCGGGAGAGGAGACCCAGTACTTC. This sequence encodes CASSAIAGEETQYF.

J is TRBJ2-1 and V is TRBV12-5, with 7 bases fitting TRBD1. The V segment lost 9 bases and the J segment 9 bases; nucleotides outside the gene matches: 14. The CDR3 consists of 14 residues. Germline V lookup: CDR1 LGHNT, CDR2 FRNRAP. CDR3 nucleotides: TGTGCTAGCGCTCGGGGTAGGGGGCTAGGTGAGCAGTTCTTC. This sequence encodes CASARGRGLGEQFF.

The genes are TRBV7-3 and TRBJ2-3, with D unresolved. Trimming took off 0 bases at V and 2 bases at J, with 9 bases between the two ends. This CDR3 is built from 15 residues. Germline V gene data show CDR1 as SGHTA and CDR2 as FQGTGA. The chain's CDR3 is CASSLTGSDTDTQYF. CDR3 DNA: TGTGCCAGCAGCTTAACGGGCTCGGACACAGATACGCAGTATTTT.

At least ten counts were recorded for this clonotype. CDR3 region: CASTLTGGDGYTF. CDR3 nucleotides: TGTGCCAGTACTCTGACAGGGGGCGATGGCTACACCTTC. V usage is TRBV19 and J usage is TRBJ1-2, with 10 nucleotides matching TRBD1. Germline CDR1 LNHDA, CDR2 SQIVND (reference sequence). V trimming: 7 bases; J trimming: 6 bases; junction bases outside the gene matches: 5. This CDR3 has 13 amino acids.